These 25 T cell receptor beta chains came from one sample sequenced in a study of T cells in Graves' hyperthyroidism and ophthalmopathy (dated by TCRdb to between 2018 and 2020). The library came from multiplex PCR. TCRdb shows the sequencer as Illumina HiSeq 2000. TCR beta CDR3 regions were amplified from RNA transcripts. The first round of RT-PCR for the TCR CDR3 was performed with the HTBI primer set and the Qiagen OneStep RT-PCR kit. TCRdb redid the processing of the public reads, applying fastp at Q25 and MiXCR, and retained in-frame beta chains. For every CDR3 protein sequence, its rows merge into one entry that carries the most common genes and DNA. For this sample the table gives around 620,000 distinct CDR3 sequences, of which 11% to 15% were detected only once. The ten largest clones capture approximately 6.4% of the sample. Sample: blood. The receptors were gathered from a woman under 30 with Graves' ophthalmopathy.

This clonotype was detected ten times or more. The V and J genes are TRBV27 and TRBJ2-7; D remains unclear. Germline V gene lookup returns CDR1 MNHEY and CDR2 SMNVEV (reference sequence). The germline V and J ends were trimmed by 0 bases and 3 bases, with 15 bases remaining between them. The CDR3 has 16 residues. The CDR3 nucleotides are TGTGCCAGCAGTTTATCGATATCTTGGACGGACTACGAGCAGTACTTC. Translated: CASSLSISWTDYEQYF.

This clonotype was counted a few times. The V gene is TRBV19, the J gene TRBJ1-5, with D unclear. Germline lookup yields CDR1 LNHDA and CDR2 SQIVND (reference sequence). CDR3 length: 15 amino acids. The germline V and J ends were trimmed by 7 bases and 0 bases, with 13 bases remaining between them. The CDR3 nucleotides read TGTGCCAGTATGGAACAGTATCATAGCAATCAGCCCCAGCATTTT. The encoded protein is CASMEQYHSNQPQHF. The complete variable domain, with remaining parts taken from reference TRBV19 and TRBJ1-5, reads DGGITQSPKYLFRKEGQNVTLSCEQNLNHDAMYWYRQDPGQGLRLIYYSQIVNDFQKGDIAEGYSVSREKKESFPLTVTSAQKNPTAFYLCASMEQYHSNQPQHFGDGTRLSIL.

This clonotype has just a few counts. The rearrangement joins TRBV29-1 to TRBJ1-5; no reliable D call. V was clipped by 5 bases and J by 3 bases, with 11 bases between them. The CDR3 totals 13 residues. Germline V lookup: CDR1 SQVTM, CDR2 ANQGSEA. The CDR3 bases are TGCAGCGTTTTACCACAGCCCAATCAGCCCCAGCATTTT. Its protein product is CSVLPQPNQPQHF.

This clonotype was detected only a few times. A much larger clone lies one base from this, so it may be a read error. This chain links TRBV9 with TRBJ2-7, with D possibly TRBD2 on 7 matching bases. Per the germline V gene, CDR1 is SGDLS and CDR2 is YYNGEE. The CDR3 length is 15 residues. CDR3 bases: TGTGCCAGCAGCCCCAGAGGGGGGGACTCCTACGAGCGGTACTTC. Its translation is CASSPRGGDSYERYF.

This clonotype was observed many times. The chain combines TRBV7-2 with TRBJ2-3; the match to TRBD1 covers 12 bases. The CDR3 has 18 amino acids. In germline, CDR1 is SGHTA, CDR2 FQGNSA. V shed 1 base, J shed 4 bases, and the junction held 9 bases outside the gene matches. As DNA, the CDR3 is TGTGCCAGCAGCTTAGGGGCACCGGGACAGGGGGCCGCAGATACGCAGTATTTT. The encoded protein is CASSLGAPGQGAADTQYF.

This clonotype has more than one count but fewer than ten. The genes are TRBV24-1 and TRBJ1-2; the D is unclear. CDR3 size: 12 residues. In germline, CDR1 is KGHDR, CDR2 SFDVKD. Between the trimmed V and J ends, which lost 4 bases and 10 bases, there was a span of 12 bases. The CDR3 here is CATSEGTWYYTF. The CDR3 DNA is TGTGCCACCAGTGAAGGAACGTGGTACTACACCTTC.

Ten or more counts support this clonotype. The V gene is TRBV18, the J gene TRBJ1-4, with a tentative D call TRBD1 (5 bases). The CDR3 runs 13 residues. CDR1 KGHSH and CDR2 LQKENI come from the germline V gene. Trimming took off 3 bases at V and 8 bases at J, with 10 bases between the two ends. As DNA, the CDR3 is TGTGCCAGCTCACCCTTTAGGGGAGAAAAACTGTTTTTT. Translating it yields CASSPFRGEKLFF.

The rearrangement joins TRBV27 to TRBJ2-3; TRBD2 matches at 10 bases. After removal of 6 bases from V and 6 bases from J, the junction contained 9 bases not matched to a gene. The CDR3 spans 15 residues. From germline, CDR1 is MNHEY and CDR2 SMNVEV (reference sequence). The CDR3 bases are TGTGCCAGCAGGCCCTTAGCGGGGGGCAGGGATACGCAGTATTTT. It translates to CASRPLAGGRDTQYF.

The sample holds many counts of this clonotype. The CDR3 nucleotides are TGTGCCAGTAGAAAATCCGGGACAGGGAATGAAAAACTGTTTTTT. It yields the protein CASRKSGTGNEKLFF. The V gene is TRBV19, the J gene TRBJ1-4, with 9 bases that match TRBD1. CDR1 and CDR2 (germline): LNHDA, SQIVND (reference sequence). This CDR3 has 15 amino acids. The J segment lost 5 bases and the V segment lost 6 bases, leaving 7 bases of the junction unmatched. Full variable domain (remainder filled in from reference TRBV19 and TRBJ1-4): DGGITQSPKYLFRKEGQNVTLSCEQNLNHDAMYWYRQDPGQGLRLIYYSQIVNDFQKGDIAEGYSVSREKKESFPLTVTSAQKNPTAFYLCASRKSGTGNEKLFFGSGTQLSVL.

V usage is TRBV3-1 and J usage is TRBJ2-5; no reliable D call. The CDR3 runs 15 residues. The V and J ends lost 5 bases and 5 bases respectively, with 18 bases between them. The germline V gene has CDR1 LGHDT and CDR2 YNNKEL (reference sequence). CDR3 nucleotide sequence: TGTGCCAGCAGCTGGGTGAACAGCCCGGAGGAGACCCAGTACTTC. Protein sequence: CASSWVNSPEETQYF.

This clonotype has only a few counts. The chain employs TRBV7-9 and TRBJ2-3, with D unclear. The ends were cut back, 1 base at V and 2 bases at J, with 7 bases in the middle. CDR1 is SEHNR, CDR2 FQNEAQ, per germline (reference sequence). The CDR3 is 14 amino acids. The CDR3 reads CASSLEGITDTQYF. The DNA of the CDR3 is TGTGCCAGCAGCTTAGAGGGTATCACAGATACGCAGTATTTT.

This clonotype occurred many times. This sequence joins TRBV15 and TRBJ1-1, with unresolved D. The CDR3 sequence is 14 residues long. The germline CDR1 and CDR2 sequences are LNHNV and YYDKDF (reference sequence). Trimming took 5 bases from V and 1 from J, leaving 11 bases between them. As DNA, the CDR3 is TGTGCCACCAGCGTCTCCTTGGGGAACACTGAAGCTTTCTTT. Translating it yields CATSVSLGNTEAFF.

In the case of this clonotype: A much larger clone lies one base from this, so it may be a read error. This CDR3 is CASSYPGQGMTEASF. The CDR3 nucleotides are TGTGCCAGCAGTTACCCGGGACAGGGGATGACTGAAGCTTCCTTT. V usage is TRBV6-5 and J usage is TRBJ1-1, with 10 bases fitting TRBD1. The V gene's germline CDR1 is MNHEY and CDR2 SVGAGI. The CDR3 runs to 15 residues.

J is TRBJ2-7 and V is TRBV2, with D perhaps assigned TRBD1 or TRBD2 (7 bases each). The V end lost 7 bases, the J end lost 5 bases, and 24 bases lay between the germline ends. Germline CDR1 SNHLY, CDR2 FYNNEI. CDR3 length: 16 amino acids. The CDR3 region is CASTPGGGGGPHEQYF. For the CDR3, the DNA is TGTGCCAGCACTCCAGGGGGGGGCGGTGGGCCCCACGAGCAGTACTTC.

This sequence joins TRBV6-1 and TRBJ2-7; D might be TRBD2 (6 bases). V lost 4 bases, J lost 2 bases, and 12 bases lay in between. Germline lookup yields CDR1 MNHNS and CDR2 SASEGT. The CDR3 length is 14 residues. CDR3 sequence: CASSGRKRAYEQYF. CDR3 bases: TGTGCCAGCAGTGGTCGAAAGCGGGCCTACGAGCAGTACTTC.

V and J are TRBV14 and TRBJ2-5, with 10 bases aligning to TRBD2. This CDR3 spans 17 amino acids. Germline lookup yields CDR1 SGHDN and CDR2 FVKESK. The V gene end was trimmed by 1 base and the J gene end by 1 base; junction bases not matched to a gene: 6. The CDR3 nucleotides read TGTGCCAGCAGCCAAGTGACTAGCGGGCTTGTCCAAGAGACCCAGTACTTC. It yields the protein CASSQVTSGLVQETQYF.

In this sample, this clonotype turned up many times. The chain has TRBV3-1 and TRBJ1-5; D not resolved. The germline V gene encodes CDR1 LGHDT and CDR2 YNNKEL (reference sequence). Trimming shortened V by 1 base and J by 5 bases, and 9 bases separated the two germline ends. The CDR3 consists of 14 residues. The CDR3 loop is CASSQGISDQPQHF. The CDR3 coding sequence is TGTGCCAGCAGCCAAGGAATTTCCGATCAGCCCCAGCATTTT.

This clonotype was recorded at least ten times. This chain connects TRBV7-2 to TRBJ2-1; 11 bases line up with TRBD1. The junction had 6 bases not matched to a gene; V was cut back by 5 bases and J by 6 bases. CDR1 and CDR2 (germline): SGHTA, FQGNSA. This CDR3 comprises 15 residues. The DNA of the CDR3 is TGTGCCAGCAGCGCCGGACAGGGGGCGGCCAATGAGCAGTTCTTC. Its translation: CASSAGQGAANEQFF.

This clonotype has at least ten counts. The genes are TRBV27 and TRBJ1-5; no clear D gene. CDR1 and CDR2 from the germline V gene are MNHEY and SMNVEV (reference sequence). The CDR3 consists of 19 residues. The ends were cut back, 6 bases at V and 1 base at J, with 25 bases in the middle. CDR3 coding DNA: TGTGCCAGCAGGAGAAACAGCGAACCCGTGGGAGAAAGCAATCAGCCCCAGCATTTT. Amino acids: CASRRNSEPVGESNQPQHF.

This clonotype was seen ten or more times. V and J are TRBV7-8 and TRBJ2-3; 8 positions match TRBD2. Germline-derived CDR1 and CDR2 are SGHVS and FQNEAQ. Unmatched junction bases numbered 10, after V lost 5 bases and J lost 6 bases. The CDR3 contains 15 residues. DNA of the CDR3: TGTGCCAGCAGCCCATTAGCGGGAAGCATCGATACGCAGTATTTT. It yields the protein CASSPLAGSIDTQYF.

About this clonotype itself: This sequence may be a read error, since a much larger clone differs from it by one base. No conserved phenylalanine or tryptophan is present at the end of the CDR3, so a read error is the likely explanation. The chain employs TRBV3-1 and TRBJ2-1; unclear D gene. Trimming removed 0 bases from V and 3 bases from J, with 6 bases in between. Per germline, CDR1 LGHDT and CDR2 YNNKEL (reference sequence). The CDR3 is 14 amino acids. CDR3 DNA: TGTGCCAGCAGCCAAGATCCCAGCTACAATGAGCAGTTCCTC. This sequence encodes CASSQDPSYNEQFL.

This clonotype was detected many times. This chain joins TRBV5-1 and TRBJ2-7, with D possibly being TRBD1 (6 bases). In germline, CDR1 is SGHRS, CDR2 YFSETQ. Trimming removed 8 bases at V and 3 bases at J, with 15 bases between. The CDR3 contains 13 residues. The CDR3 sequence is CASQQGPGYEQYF. The DNA for the CDR3 is TGCGCCAGTCAACAGGGTCCCGGCTACGAGCAGTACTTC.

This clonotype was recorded at least ten times. The chain recombines TRBV28 with TRBJ2-7; the D gene is possibly TRBD2 (6 bases). Trimming removed 4 bases at V and 3 bases at J, with 16 bases between. The germline V gene encodes CDR1 MDHEN and CDR2 SYDVKM. The CDR3 covers 15 residues. As DNA, the CDR3 is TGTGCCAGCAGTTCACCCCCGGGACTGGACTACGAGCAGTACTTC. Translation gives CASSSPPGLDYEQYF.

Many counts were recorded for this clonotype. The chain uses TRBV7-8 and TRBJ2-3; 14 positions agree with TRBD2. V gave up 7 bases and J gave up 2 bases; unmatched junction bases: 5. The CDR3 has 16 amino acids. In germline, CDR1 is SGHVS, CDR2 FQNEAQ. The CDR3 region has the DNA TGTGCCAGCACGGGACTAGCGGGAGCTTCCACAGATACGCAGTATTTT. It codes for CASTGLAGASTDTQYF. Variable domain in full (rest from reference TRBV7-8 and TRBJ2-3): GAGVSQSPRYKVAKRGQDVALRCDPISGHVSLFWYQQALGQGPEFLTYFQNEAQLDKSGLPSDRFFAERPEGSVSTLKIQRTQQEDSAVYLCASTGLAGASTDTQYFGPGTRLTVL.

This clonotype was seen repeatedly, ten times or more. The J gene is TRBJ2-3, the V gene TRBV28, with D perhaps TRBD1 (6 bases). Germline loops: CDR1 MDHEN, CDR2 SYDVKM. There are 17 residues in the CDR3. The V end lost 7 bases, the J end lost 5 bases, and 25 bases lay between the germline ends. The CDR3 DNA follows: TGTGCCAGCAATTGCCTCCAGGACAGATCTCCTGAAGATACGCAGTATTTT. It is translated as CASNCLQDRSPEDTQYF.